This TCR beta chain was observed in a study of blood T cells in healthy people across ages. Study context: There was about one barcoded beta molecule captured by template switching per two T cells.

Study-wide findings and caveats: Naive and antigen-experienced cells could not be conclusively compared, given unsorted PBMCs. Compared with aged donors, long-lived donors showed fewer expanded clones, suggesting selection.

Primed by a sample-barcoded 5' primer and a J-beta primer mix, a second PCR proceeded for roughly 6 to 12 cycles. TCRdb re-derived calls from the 5' RACE reads in MiXCR, one entry per CDR3 protein. The sample shows 950,000 to 1,200,000 distinct CDR3 sequences, 35% to 40% of them seen only once. This clonotype has only one observation. Its antigen is unknown. CDR3 length: 18 amino acids. The germline V gene has CDR1 SGHTA and CDR2 FQGNSA. Trimming cost V 0 bases and J 3 bases; bases outside gene matches: 10. PBMCs, at least 7 million per sample, were isolated. The clonotype originates from a man in his late teens or twenties in good health. The chain carries TRBV7-2 and TRBJ2-3; 9 positions match TRBD2. Material for sequencing was blood. The CDR3 loop reads CASSLARRGGGVTDTQYF. The DNA of the CDR3 is TGTGCCAGCAGCTTAGCTAGGCGGGGGGGCGGGGTAACAGATACGCAGTATTTT.